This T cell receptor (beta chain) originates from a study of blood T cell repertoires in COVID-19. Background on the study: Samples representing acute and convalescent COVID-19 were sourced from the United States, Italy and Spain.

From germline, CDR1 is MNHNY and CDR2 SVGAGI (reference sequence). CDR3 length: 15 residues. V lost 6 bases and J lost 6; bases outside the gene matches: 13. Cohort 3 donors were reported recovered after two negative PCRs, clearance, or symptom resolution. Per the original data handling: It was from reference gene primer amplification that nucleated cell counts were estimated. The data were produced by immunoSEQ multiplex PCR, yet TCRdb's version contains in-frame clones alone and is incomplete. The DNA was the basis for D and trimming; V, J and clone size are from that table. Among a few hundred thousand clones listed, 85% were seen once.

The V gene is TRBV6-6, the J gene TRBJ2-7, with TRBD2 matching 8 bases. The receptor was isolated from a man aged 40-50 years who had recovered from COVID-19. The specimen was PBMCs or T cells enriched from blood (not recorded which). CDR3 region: CASSDGGGGQFEQYF. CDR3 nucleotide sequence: TGTGCCAGCAGCGATGGCGGCGGGGGGCAATTCGAGCAGTACTTC.